These 6 T cell receptor beta chains were sequenced from one sample in a study of cytomegalovirus exposure and HLA in healthy donors. Vbeta (60) and Jbeta (13) primers were used in the PCR. Data came from immunoSEQ multiplex PCR; TCRdb stores just in-frame clones and leaves some out. The sample records about 190,000 clones, approximately 79% being singletons. The sequencing sample was made of PBMCs. The origin of the receptors is a woman in her late teens or twenties in good health and CMV-seronegative.

V usage is TRBV7-2 and J usage is TRBJ1-2; the match to TRBD1 covers 8 bases. Germline CDR1 SGHTA, CDR2 FQGNSA. The CDR3 is made up of 13 amino acids. Trimming took 5 bases from V and 8 from J; bases not matched to a gene: 7. CDR3 sequence (DNA): TGTGCCAGCAGCCCAGACAGGGGAAGGGGCTACACCTTC. It is translated as CASSPDRGRGYTF.

The chain carries TRBV27 and TRBJ2-7, with TRBD1 as a possible D gene (5 bases). In germline, CDR1 is MNHEY, CDR2 SMNVEV (reference sequence). The CDR3 has 15 amino acids. V was pared by 5 bases and J by 6 bases, with 20 bases between. CDR3 bases: TGTGCCAGCAGTCTTCTGGTGGGGCAGGTCCTCGAGCAGTACTTC. Encoded protein: CASSLLVGQVLEQYF.

This chain uses TRBV6-4 with TRBJ2-1, with D unclear. This CDR3 comprises 12 residues. Germline loops: CDR1 MRHNA, CDR2 SNTAGT. V gave up 2 bases and J gave up 5 bases, with 4 bases separating them. The CDR3 loop is CASSDSHNEQFF. For the CDR3, the DNA is TGTGCCAGCAGTGACAGCCACAATGAGCAGTTCTTC.

This clone was detected only a few times. The chain employs TRBV5-1 and TRBJ1-1; 7 positions match TRBD1. Per germline, CDR1 SGHRS and CDR2 YFSETQ. Trimming at V came to 4 bases and at J to 1 base, leaving 7 bases not matched to a gene. CDR3 size: 15 residues. The CDR3 DNA follows: TGCGCCAGCAGCCAACAGACAGGGCAGAACACTGAAGCTTTCTTT. It codes for CASSQQTGQNTEAFF.

The chain joins TRBV28 to TRBJ1-6; D ambiguous. Trimming removed 7 bases from V and 0 bases from J, with 7 bases in between. CDR1 and CDR2 from the germline V gene are MDHEN and SYDVKM. The CDR3 loop spans 14 amino acids. CDR3 nucleotides: TGTGCCAGCAAGTCGAGCTCCTATAATTCACCCCTCCACTTT. It is translated as CASKSSSYNSPLHF.

This clone is a singleton in its sample. The chain employs TRBV5-4 and TRBJ1-2, with TRBD1 matching over 9 bases. Trimming removed 3 bases from V and 5 bases from J; junction bases left unmatched: 11. From germline, CDR1 is SGHNT and CDR2 YYREEE (reference sequence). The CDR3 is 16 residues long. CDR3 in DNA: TGTGCCAGCAGCTCAGAAAACCGGGACAGGGTTTATGGCTACACCTTC. Protein: CASSSENRDRVYGYTF.